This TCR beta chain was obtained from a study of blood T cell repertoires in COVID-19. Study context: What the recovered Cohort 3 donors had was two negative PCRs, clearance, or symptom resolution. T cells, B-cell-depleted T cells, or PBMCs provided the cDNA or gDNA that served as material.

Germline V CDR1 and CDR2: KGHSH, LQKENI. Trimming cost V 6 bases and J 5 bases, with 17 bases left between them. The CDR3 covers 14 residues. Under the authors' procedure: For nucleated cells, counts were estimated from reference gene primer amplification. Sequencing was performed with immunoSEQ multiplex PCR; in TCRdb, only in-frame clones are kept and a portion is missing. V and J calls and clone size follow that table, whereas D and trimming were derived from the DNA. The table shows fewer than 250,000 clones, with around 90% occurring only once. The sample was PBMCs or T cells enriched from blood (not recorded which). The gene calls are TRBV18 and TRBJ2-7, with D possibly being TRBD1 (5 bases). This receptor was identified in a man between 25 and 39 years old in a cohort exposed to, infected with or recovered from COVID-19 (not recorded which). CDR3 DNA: TGTGCCAGCTCCGCTCAGGGCCTAGGGGACGAGCAGTACTTC. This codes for CASSAQGLGDEQYF.